The present TCR beta chain was sequenced within a study of cytomegalovirus exposure and HLA in healthy donors. Study observations and caveats: Researchers reported in a later analysis that a missense DCLRE1C variant was tied to TCR beta V- and J-gene trimming. The authors confirmed in vitro that a few CMV-associated chains were specific for CMV antigens.

Primers for the PCR totalled 60 Vbeta and 13 Jbeta. Data came from immunoSEQ multiplex PCR; TCRdb stores just in-frame clones and leaves some out. The sample lists tens of thousands of clones; under 85% were seen once. As for this clone: The antigen is unknown.

Sequenced: PBMCs. The receptor was isolated from a male donor in good health and CMV-seronegative.

CDR3 sequence (DNA): TGTGCCAGCAGCTTAGGTGGCCGATCCTACGAGCAGTACTTC. Its translation is CASSLGGRSYEQYF. The chain recombines TRBV7-9 with TRBJ2-7; D not certain. V lost 1 base to trimming and J lost 1 base, with 8 bases between them. The CDR3 covers 14 residues. Germline V gene data show CDR1 as SEHNR and CDR2 as FQNEAQ (reference sequence).